This TCR beta chain was sequenced for a study of T cell responses to AZD1222 COVID-19 vaccine. Overall study results and limits: Spike-wide coverage was observed for vaccine-associated CD4 TCRs, with dominant responses at 160-218 and 743-854. Donor demographics were predominantly white British with a female majority; clonal diversity may be underestimated.

Measured with immunoSEQ multiplex PCR; TCRdb has only the in-frame clones, and not every one. This sample carries some 170,000 clones, more than 80% of them seen once, and the ten largest clones take around 4.5%. This clone was observed a single time. Antigen: not known. This sequence originates from an adult who received the MenACWY meningococcal vaccine as a control. The sample here was peripheral blood, taken 28 days after the second dose of the MenACWY control vaccine.

Written as DNA, the CDR3 is TGTGCCAGCAGCGATGGCCAGGGGGATGAAAAACTGTTTTTT. Translation: CASSDGQGDEKLFF. The chain recombines TRBV7-2 with TRBJ1-4; 7 bases match TRBD1. The CDR3 totals 14 residues. Germline loops: CDR1 SGHTA, CDR2 FQGNSA. V was pared by 5 bases and J by 6 bases, with 6 bases of the junction left unmatched.